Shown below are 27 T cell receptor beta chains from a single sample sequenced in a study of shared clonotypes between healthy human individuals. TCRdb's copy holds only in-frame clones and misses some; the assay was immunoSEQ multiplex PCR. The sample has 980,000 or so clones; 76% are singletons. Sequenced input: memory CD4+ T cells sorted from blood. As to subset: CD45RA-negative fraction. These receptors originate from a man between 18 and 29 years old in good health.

CDR3 in DNA: TGTGCCAGCAGCTACCGGGACAGTATCACCGGGGAGCTGTTTTTT. Translated: CASSYRDSITGELFF. V and J are TRBV7-8 and TRBJ2-2; TRBD1 aligns across 7 bases. Germline trimming cut 4 bases from V and 4 bases from J; bases unmatched to any gene: 6. The length of the CDR3 is 15 residues. CDR1 is SGHVS, CDR2 FQNEAQ, per germline. Combining the CDR3 with reference TRBV7-8 and TRBJ2-2 gives the whole variable domain GAGVSQSPRYKVAKRGQDVALRCDPISGHVSLFWYQQALGQGPEFLTYFQNEAQLDKSGLPSDRFFAERPEGSVSTLKIQRTQQEDSAVYLCASSYRDSITGELFFGEGSRLTVL.

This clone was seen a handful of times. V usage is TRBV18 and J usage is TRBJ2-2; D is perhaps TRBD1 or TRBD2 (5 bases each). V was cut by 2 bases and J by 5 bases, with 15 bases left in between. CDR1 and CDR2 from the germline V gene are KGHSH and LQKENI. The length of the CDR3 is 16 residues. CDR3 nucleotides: TGTGCCAGCTCACCAATGGGGCCTGGGGGAACCGGGGAGCTGTTTTTT. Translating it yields CASSPMGPGGTGELFF.

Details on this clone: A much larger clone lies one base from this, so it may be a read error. CDR3: CASSLTGTTNEKLFF. The CDR3 DNA sequence: TGTGCCAGCAGTTTAACAGGCACAACTAATGAAAAACTGTTTTTT. V is TRBV28 and J is TRBJ1-4; possible D gene TRBD1, 5 bases. Trimming pared 2 bases from V and 0 bases from J, leaving 7 bases between. The germline CDR1 and CDR2 sequences are MDHEN and SYDVKM. The CDR3 runs to 15 residues.

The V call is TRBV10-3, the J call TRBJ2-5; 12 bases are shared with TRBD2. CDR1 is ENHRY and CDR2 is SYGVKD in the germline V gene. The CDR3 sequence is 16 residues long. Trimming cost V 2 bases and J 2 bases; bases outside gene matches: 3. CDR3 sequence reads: CAISEGTSGGQETQYF. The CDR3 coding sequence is TGTGCCATCAGTGAGGGTACTAGCGGGGGGCAAGAGACCCAGTACTTC.

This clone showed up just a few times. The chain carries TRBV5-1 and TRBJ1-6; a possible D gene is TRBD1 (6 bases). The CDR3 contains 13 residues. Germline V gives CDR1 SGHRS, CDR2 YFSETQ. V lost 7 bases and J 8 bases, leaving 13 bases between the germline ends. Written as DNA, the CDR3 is TGCGCCAGCGGATGGACAGAAGATTCACCCCTCCACTTT. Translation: CASGWTEDSPLHF.

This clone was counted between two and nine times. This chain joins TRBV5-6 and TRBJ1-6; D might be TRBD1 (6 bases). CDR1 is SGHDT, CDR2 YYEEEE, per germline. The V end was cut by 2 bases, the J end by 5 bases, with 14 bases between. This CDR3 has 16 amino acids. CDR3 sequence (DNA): TGTGCCAGCAGCTTTGGGTCTCAGGGGAATAATTCACCCCTCCACTTT. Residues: CASSFGSQGNNSPLHF.

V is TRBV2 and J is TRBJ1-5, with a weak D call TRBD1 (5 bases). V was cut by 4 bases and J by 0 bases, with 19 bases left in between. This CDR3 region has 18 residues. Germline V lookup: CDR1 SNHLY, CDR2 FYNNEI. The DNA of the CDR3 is TGTGCCAGCAGTGTAGGATTATGGGCTACAGGTAGCAATCAGCCCCAGCATTTT. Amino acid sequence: CASSVGLWATGSNQPQHF.

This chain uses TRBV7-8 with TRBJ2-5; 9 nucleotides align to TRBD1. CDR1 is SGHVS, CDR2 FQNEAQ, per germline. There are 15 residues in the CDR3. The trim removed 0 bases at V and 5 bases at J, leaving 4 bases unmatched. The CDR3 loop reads CASSLAGTGWETQYF. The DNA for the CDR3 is TGTGCCAGCAGCTTAGCCGGGACAGGGTGGGAGACCCAGTACTTC.

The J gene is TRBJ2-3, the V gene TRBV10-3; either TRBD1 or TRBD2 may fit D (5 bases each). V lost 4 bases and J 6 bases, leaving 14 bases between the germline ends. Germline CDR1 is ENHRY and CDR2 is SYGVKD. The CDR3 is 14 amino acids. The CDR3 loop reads CAISGTLGTDTQYF. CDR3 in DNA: TGTGCCATCAGTGGGACACTCGGGACGGATACGCAGTATTTT.

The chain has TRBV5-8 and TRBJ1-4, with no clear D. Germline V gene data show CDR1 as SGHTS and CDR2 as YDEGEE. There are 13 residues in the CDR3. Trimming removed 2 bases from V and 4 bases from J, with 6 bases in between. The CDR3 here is CASSFQRNEKLFF. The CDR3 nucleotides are TGTGCCAGCAGCTTCCAGCGTAATGAAAAACTGTTTTTT.

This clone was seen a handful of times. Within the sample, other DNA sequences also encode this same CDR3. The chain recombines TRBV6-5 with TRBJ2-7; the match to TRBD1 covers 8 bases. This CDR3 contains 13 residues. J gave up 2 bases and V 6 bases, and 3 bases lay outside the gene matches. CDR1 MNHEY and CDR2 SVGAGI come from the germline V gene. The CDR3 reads CASRDRGPYEQYF. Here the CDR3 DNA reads TGTGCCAGCAGAGACAGGGGCCCCTACGAGCAGTACTTC.

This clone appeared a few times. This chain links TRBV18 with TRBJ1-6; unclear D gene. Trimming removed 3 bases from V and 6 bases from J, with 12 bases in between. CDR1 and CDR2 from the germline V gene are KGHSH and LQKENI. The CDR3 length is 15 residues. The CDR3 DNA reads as TGTGCCAGCTCACCTGGCAAGGGTGGTAATTCACCCCTCCACTTT. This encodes CASSPGKGGNSPLHF.

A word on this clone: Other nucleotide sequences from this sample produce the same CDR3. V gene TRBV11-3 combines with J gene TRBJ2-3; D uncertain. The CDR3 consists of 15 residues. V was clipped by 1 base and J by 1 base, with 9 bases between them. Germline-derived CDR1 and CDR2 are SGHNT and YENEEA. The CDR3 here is CASSLGQLGTDTQYF. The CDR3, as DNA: TGTGCCAGCAGCTTAGGGCAACTGGGCACAGATACGCAGTATTTT.

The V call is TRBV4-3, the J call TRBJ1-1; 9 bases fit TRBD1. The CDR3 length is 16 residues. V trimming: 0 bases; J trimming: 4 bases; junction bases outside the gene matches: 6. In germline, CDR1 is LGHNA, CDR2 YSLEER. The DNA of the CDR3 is TGCGCCAGCAGCCAAGATGGGACAGGGCGGGGCACTGAAGCTTTCTTT. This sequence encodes CASSQDGTGRGTEAFF.

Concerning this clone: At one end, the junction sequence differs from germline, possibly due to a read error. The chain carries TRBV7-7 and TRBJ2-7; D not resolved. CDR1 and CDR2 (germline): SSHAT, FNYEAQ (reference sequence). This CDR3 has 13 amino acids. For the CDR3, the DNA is TGTGCTAGCAGCTTAGTATGGCAATCCGAGCAGTACTTC. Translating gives CASSLVWQSEQYF.

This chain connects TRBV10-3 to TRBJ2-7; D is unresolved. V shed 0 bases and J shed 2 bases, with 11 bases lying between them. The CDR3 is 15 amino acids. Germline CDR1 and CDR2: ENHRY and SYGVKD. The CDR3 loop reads CAISESLGTPYEQYF. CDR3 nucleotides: TGTGCCATCAGTGAGTCATTGGGCACCCCCTACGAGCAGTACTTC.

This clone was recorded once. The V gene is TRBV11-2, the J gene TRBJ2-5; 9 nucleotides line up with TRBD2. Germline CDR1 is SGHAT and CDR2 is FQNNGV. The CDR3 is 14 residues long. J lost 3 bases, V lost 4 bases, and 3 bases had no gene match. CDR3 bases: TGTGCCAGCAGCTCCGGGACTAGCAAAGAGACCCAGTACTTC. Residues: CASSSGTSKETQYF.

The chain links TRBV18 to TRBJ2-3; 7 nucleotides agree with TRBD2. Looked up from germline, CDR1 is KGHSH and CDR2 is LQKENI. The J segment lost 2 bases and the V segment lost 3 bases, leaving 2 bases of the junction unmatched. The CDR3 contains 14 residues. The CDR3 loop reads CASSPTSNTDTQYF. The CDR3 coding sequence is TGTGCCAGCTCACCGACTAGCAACACAGATACGCAGTATTTT.

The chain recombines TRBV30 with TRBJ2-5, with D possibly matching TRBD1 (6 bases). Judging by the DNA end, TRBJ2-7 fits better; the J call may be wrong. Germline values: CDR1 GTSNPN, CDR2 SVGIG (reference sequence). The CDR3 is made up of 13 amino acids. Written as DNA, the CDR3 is TGTGCCTGGAATGGGGGCGTATCCTACGAGCAGTACTTC. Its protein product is CAWNGGVSYEQYF.

The CDR3 DNA follows: TGTGCCAGCAGCTTAGATCTAAAAGGGAGGACTGAAGCTTTCTTT. It specifies CASSLDLKGRTEAFF. The chain recombines TRBV11-2 with TRBJ1-1; no clear D. Trimming left V 0 bases short and J 5 bases short, with 13 bases between. There are 15 residues in the CDR3. Per germline, CDR1 SGHAT and CDR2 FQNNGV.

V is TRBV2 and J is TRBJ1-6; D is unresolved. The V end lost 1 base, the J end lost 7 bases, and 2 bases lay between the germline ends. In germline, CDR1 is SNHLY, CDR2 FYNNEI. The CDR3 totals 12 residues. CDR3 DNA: TGTGCCAGCAGTGAAGACAATTCACCCCTCCACTTT. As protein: CASSEDNSPLHF.

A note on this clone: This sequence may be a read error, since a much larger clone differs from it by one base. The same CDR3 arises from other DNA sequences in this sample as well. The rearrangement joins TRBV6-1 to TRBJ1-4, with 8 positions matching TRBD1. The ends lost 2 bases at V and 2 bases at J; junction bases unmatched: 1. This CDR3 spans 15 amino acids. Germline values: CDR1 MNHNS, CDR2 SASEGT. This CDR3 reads CASSEQGATNEKLFF. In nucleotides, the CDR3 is TGTGCCAGCAGTGAACAGGGGGCGACTAATGAAAAACTGTTTTTT.

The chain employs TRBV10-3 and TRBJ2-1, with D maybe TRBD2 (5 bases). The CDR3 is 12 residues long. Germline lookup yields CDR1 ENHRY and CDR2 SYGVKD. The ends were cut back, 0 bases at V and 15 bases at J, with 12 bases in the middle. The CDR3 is CAISESRGLGFF. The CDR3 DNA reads TGTGCCATCAGTGAGTCCCGGGGTCTAGGGTTCTTC.

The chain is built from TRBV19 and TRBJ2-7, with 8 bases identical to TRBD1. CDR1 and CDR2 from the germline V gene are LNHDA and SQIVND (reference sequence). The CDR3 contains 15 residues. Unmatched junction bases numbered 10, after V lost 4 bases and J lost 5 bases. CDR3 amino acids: CASSNVKAGGHEQYF. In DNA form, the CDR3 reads TGTGCCAGTAGTAATGTCAAGGCAGGGGGCCACGAGCAGTACTTC.

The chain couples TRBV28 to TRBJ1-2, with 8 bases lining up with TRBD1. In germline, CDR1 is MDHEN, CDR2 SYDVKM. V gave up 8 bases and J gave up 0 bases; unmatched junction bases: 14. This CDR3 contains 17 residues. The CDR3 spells CASAVAARGLSNYGYTF. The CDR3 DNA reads TGTGCCAGCGCTGTGGCGGCCAGGGGGCTCTCTAACTATGGCTACACCTTC.

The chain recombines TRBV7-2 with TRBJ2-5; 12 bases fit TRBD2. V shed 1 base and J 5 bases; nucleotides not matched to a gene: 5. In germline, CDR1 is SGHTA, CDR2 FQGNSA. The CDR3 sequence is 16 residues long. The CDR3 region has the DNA TGTGCCAGCAGCTTAGGTCTAGCGGGGGGGTTCGAGACCCAGTACTTC. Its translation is CASSLGLAGGFETQYF.

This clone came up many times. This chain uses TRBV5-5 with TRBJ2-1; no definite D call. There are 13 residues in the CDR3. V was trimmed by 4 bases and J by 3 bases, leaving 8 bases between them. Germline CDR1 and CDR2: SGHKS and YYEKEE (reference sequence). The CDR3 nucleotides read TGTGCCAGCAGCCAAGACCTCTACAATGAGCAGTTCTTC. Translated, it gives CASSQDLYNEQFF.